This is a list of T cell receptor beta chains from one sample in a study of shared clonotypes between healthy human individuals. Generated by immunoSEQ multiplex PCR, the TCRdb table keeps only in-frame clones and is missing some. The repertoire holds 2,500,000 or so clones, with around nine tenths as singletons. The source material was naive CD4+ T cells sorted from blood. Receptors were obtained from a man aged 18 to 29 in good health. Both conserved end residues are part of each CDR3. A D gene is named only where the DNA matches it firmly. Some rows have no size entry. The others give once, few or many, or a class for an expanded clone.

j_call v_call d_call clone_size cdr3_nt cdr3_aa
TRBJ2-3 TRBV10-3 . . TGTGCCATCAGTGAGTTTGGGCCCACAGATACGCAGTATTTT CAISEFGPTDTQYF
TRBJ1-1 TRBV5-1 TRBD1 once TGCGCCAGCTCCCAGGGGGGGCAGATCGGCACTGAAGCTTTCTTT CASSQGGQIGTEAFF
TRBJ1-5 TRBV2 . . TGTGCCAGCAGTGAAGGGGGGGATCATCAGCCCCAGCATTTT CASSEGGDHQPQHF
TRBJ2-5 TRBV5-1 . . TGCGCCAGCAGCTTCACGGGGAAAGAGACCCAGTACTTC CASSFTGKETQYF
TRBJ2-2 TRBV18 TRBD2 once TGTGCCAGCTCACCCCCTTGGGACTACTCCACCGGGGAGCTGTTTTTT CASSPPWDYSTGELFF
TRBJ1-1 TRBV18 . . TGTGCCAGCTCACCTGCGACGGGAGTGCGTACTGAAGCTTTCTTT CASSPATGVRTEAFF
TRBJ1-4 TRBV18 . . TGTGCCAGCTCACCGCTACAGATTGCAACTAATGAAAAACTGTTTTTT CASSPLQIATNEKLFF
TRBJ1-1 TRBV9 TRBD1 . TGTGCCAGCAGCGTAGGGACAGGCGAAGCTTTCTTT CASSVGTGEAFF
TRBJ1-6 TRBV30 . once TGTGCCTGGAGTGGAGGGAGGACGAGCTCATATAATTCACCCCTCCACTTT CAWSGGRTSSYNSPLHF
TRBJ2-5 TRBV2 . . TGTGCCACCCAAATGGGGTTCCAAGAGACCCAGTACTTC CATQMGFQETQYF
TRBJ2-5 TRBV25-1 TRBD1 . TGTGCCAGCAGTGAGGGACAGGGTTTTGGAGAGACCCAGTACTTC CASSEGQGFGETQYF
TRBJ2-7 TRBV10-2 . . TGCGCCAGCAGTGAGATCCCCGGGACACAGCTCTACGAGCAGTACTTC CASSEIPGTQLYEQYF
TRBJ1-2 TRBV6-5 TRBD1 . TGTGCCAGCAGTATACAGGGGTACTATGGCTACACCTTC CASSIQGYYGYTF
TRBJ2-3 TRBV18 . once TGTGCCAGCTCGCGGAGCAGGGGAATCGGCACAGATACGCAGTATTTT CASSRSRGIGTDTQYF
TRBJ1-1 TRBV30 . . TGTGCCTGGAGTAGGGATTCAAACACTGAAGCTTTCTTT CAWSRDSNTEAFF
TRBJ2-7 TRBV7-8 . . TGTGCCAGCAGCTTGGACCTCCCCTACGAGCAGTACTTC CASSLDLPYEQYF
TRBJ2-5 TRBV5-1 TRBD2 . TGCGCCAGCAGCTTTGGAGCGGGGCAAGAGACCCAGTACTTC CASSFGAGQETQYF
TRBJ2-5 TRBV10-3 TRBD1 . TGTGCCATCAGTGAGTCAGGGAAGGGACAGGAGACCCAGTACTTC CAISESGKGQETQYF
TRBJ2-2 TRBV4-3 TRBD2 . TGCGCCAGCAGCCAAGATGCTAGCGGTAACACCGGGGAGCTGTTTTTT CASSQDASGNTGELFF
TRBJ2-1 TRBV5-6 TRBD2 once TGTGCCAGCAGCTTCTTGTTAGCGGGGGACAATGAGCAGTTCTTC CASSFLLAGDNEQFF
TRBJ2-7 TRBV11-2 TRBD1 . TGTGCCAGCAGCTTAGGGTGGCAGGGGGCCTACGAGCAGTACTTC CASSLGWQGAYEQYF
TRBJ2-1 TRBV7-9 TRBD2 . TGTGCCAGCAGCTCCTCTAGCGGGTTGGGGTCCAATGAGCAGTTCTTC CASSSSSGLGSNEQFF
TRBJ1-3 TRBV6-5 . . TGTGCCACCCTGAACGGAAACACCATATATTTT CATLNGNTIYF
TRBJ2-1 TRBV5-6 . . TGTGCCAGCAGGTTGCAGGGGCTAGACTACAATGAGCAGTTCTTC CASRLQGLDYNEQFF
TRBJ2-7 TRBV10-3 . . TGTGCCATCAGTGAGTCGATAACAATGGACTACGAGCAGTACTTC CAISESITMDYEQYF
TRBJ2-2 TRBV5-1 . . TGCGCCAGCAGCCTCCCTAGGACGAACACCGGGGAGCTGTTTTTT CASSLPRTNTGELFF
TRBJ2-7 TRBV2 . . TGTGCCAGCACCGAGGATACGGGACTCCAGTACTTC CASTEDTGLQYF
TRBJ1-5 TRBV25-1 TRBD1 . TGTGCCAGCAGTGACTCCGGACAGGCGGCCCCCCAGCATTTT CASSDSGQAAPQHF
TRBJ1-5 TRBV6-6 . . TGTGCCAGCAGCCCCGGGAGAGGAAGCAATCAGCCCCAGCATTTT CASSPGRGSNQPQHF
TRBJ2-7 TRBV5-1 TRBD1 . TGCGCCAGCAGCTTGGGTTCCTACAGGGGCTACGAGCAGTACTTC CASSLGSYRGYEQYF
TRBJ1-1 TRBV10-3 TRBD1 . TGTGCCATCAGTCCCGCCCAGGGGGTGGAGAACACTGAAGCTTTCTTT CAISPAQGVENTEAFF
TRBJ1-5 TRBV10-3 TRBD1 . TGTGCCATCAGTCCTAACCAGGGACAGGCTTTACCCCAGCATTTT CAISPNQGQALPQHF
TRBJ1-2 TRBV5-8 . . TGTGCCAGCAGCTACTCAGGGTTGACAGATGGCTACACCTTC CASSYSGLTDGYTF
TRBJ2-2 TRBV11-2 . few TGTGCCAGCAGCTTTAGCGGCGGGGAGCTGTTTTTT CASSFSGGELFF
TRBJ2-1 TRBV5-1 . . TGCGCCAGCAGCTTGTACAACAATGAGCAGTTCTTC CASSLYNNEQFF
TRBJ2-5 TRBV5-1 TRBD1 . TGCGCCAGCAGCCGGGACAGTGCCTTAACGACCCAGTACTTC CASSRDSALTTQYF
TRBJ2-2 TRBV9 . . TGTGCCAGCAGCGCCACCCCCGGGACCAACATTGGAACCGGGGAGCTGTTTTTT CASSATPGTNIGTGELFF